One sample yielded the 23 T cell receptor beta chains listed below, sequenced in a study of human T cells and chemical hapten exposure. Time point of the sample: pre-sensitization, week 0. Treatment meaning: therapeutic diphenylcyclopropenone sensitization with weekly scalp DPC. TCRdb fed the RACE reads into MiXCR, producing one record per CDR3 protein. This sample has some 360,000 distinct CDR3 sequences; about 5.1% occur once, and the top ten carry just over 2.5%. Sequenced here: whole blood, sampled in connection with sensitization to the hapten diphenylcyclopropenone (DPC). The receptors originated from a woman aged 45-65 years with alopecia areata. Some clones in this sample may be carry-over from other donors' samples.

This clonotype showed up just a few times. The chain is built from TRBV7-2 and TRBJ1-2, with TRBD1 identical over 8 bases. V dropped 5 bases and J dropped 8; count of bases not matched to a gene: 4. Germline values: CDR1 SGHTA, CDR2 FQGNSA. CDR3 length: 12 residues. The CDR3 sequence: CASSPDREGYTF. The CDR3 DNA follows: TGTGCCAGCAGCCCGGACAGGGAAGGCTACACCTTC. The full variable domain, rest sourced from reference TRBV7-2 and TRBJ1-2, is GAGVSQSPSNKVTEKGKDVELRCDPISGHTALYWYRQSLGQGLEFLIYFQGNSAPDKSGLPSDRFSAERTGGSVSTLTIQRTQQEDSAVYLCASSPDREGYTFGSGTRLTVV.

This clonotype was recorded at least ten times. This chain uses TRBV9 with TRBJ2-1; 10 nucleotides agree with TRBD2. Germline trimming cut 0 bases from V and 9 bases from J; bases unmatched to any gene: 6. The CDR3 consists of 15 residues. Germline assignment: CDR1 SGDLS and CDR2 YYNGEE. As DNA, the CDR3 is TGTGCCAGCAGCGTAGATCCTAGCGGGAGTGGTGAGCAGTTCTTC. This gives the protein CASSVDPSGSGEQFF.

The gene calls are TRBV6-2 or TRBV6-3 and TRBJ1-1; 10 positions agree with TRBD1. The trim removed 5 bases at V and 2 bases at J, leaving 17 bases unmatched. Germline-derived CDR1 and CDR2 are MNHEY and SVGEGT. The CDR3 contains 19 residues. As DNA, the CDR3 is TGTGCCAGCAGTCGAAGGACCGGGACAGGGGTCGGGGTCAACACTGAAGCTTTCTTT. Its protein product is CASSRRTGTGVGVNTEAFF.

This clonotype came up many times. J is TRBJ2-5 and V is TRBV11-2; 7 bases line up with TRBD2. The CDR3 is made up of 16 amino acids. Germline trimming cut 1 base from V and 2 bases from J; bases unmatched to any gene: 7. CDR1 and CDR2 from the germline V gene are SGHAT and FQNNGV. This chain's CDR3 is CASSLGPGGRQETQYF. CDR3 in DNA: TGTGCCAGCAGCTTAGGCCCGGGGGGTCGGCAAGAGACCCAGTACTTC.

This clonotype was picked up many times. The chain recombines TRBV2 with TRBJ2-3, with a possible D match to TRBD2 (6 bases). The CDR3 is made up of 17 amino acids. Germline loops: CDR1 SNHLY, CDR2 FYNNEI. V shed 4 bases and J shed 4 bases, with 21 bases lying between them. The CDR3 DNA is TGTGCCAGCAGTGCATCAACTAGCATGTTCAGCGCAGATACGCAGTATTTT. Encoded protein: CASSASTSMFSADTQYF. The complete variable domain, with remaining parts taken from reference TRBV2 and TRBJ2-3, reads EPEVTQTPSHQVTQMGQEVILRCVPISNHLYFYWYRQILGQKVEFLVSFYNNEISEKSEIFDDQFSVERPDGSNFTLKIRSTKLEDSAMYFCASSASTSMFSADTQYFGPGTRLTVL.

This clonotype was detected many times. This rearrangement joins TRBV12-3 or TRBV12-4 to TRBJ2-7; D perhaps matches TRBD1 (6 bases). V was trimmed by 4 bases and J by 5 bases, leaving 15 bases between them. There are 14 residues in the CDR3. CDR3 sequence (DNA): TGTGCCAGCAGTTCGAGCAGGGGCTCGGACGAGCAGTACTTC. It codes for CASSSSRGSDEQYF.

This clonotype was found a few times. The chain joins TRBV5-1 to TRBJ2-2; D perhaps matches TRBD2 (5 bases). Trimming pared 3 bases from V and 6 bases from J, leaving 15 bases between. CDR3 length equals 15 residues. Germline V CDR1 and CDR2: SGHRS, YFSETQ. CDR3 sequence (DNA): TGCGCCAGCAGCTGGTTTGAAGGAGGAGCCGGGGAGCTGTTTTTT. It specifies CASSWFEGGAGELFF.

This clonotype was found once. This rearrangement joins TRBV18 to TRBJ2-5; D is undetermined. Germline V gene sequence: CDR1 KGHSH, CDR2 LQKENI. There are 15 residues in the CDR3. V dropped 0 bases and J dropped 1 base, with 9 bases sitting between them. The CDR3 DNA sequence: TGTGCCAGCTCACCACCTATGGGTATCCAAGAGACCCAGTACTTC. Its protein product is CASSPPMGIQETQYF. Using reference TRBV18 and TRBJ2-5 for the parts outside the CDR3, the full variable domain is NAGVMQNPRHLVRRRGQEARLRCSPMKGHSHVYWYRQLPEEGLKFMVYLQKENIIDESGMPKERFSAEFPKEGPSILRIQQVVRGDSAAYFCASSPPMGIQETQYFGPGTRLLVL.

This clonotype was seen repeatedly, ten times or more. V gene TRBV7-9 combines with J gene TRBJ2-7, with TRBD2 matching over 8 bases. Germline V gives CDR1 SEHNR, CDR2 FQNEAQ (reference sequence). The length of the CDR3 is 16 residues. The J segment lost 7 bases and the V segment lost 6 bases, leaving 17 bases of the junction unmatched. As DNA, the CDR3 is TGTGCCAGCAGGCCGTCTTTCCGGGAGGGCCTTTGGGAGCAGTACTTC. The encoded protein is CASRPSFREGLWEQYF.

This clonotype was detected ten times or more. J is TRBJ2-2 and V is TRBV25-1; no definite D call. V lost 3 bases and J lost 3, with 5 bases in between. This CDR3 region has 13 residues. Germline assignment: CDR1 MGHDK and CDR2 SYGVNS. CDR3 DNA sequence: TGTGCCAGCAGTGACAGAGACACCGGGGAGCTGTTTTTT. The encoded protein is CASSDRDTGELFF.

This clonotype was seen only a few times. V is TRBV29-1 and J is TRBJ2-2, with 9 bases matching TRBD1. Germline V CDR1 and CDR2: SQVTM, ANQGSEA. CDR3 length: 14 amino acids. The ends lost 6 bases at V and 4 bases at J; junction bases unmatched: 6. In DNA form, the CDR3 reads TGCAGCGTCCAACAGGGGGCGTTCACCGGGGAGCTGTTTTTT. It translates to CSVQQGAFTGELFF.

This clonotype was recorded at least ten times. The CDR3 DNA sequence: TGCAGTGCCCTTTCTAGGGCGGCAGATACGCAGTATTTT. This codes for CSALSRAADTQYF. This chain joins TRBV20-1 and TRBJ2-3, with no clear D. The germline V and J ends were trimmed by 6 bases and 4 bases, with 14 bases remaining between them. Germline assignment: CDR1 DFQATT and CDR2 SNEGSKA (reference sequence). The CDR3 runs 13 residues.

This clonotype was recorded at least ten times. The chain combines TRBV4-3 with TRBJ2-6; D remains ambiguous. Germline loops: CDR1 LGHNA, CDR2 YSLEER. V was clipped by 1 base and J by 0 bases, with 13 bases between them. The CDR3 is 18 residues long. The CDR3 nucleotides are TGCGCCAGCAGCCAAGGAGCAGACCCTCGCTCTGGGGCCAACGTCCTGACTTTC. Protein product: CASSQGADPRSGANVLTF.

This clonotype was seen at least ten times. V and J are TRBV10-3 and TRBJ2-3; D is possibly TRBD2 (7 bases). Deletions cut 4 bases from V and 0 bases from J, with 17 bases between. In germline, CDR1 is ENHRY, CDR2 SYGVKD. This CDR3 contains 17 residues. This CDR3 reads CAISGGGRTTSTDTQYF. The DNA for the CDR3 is TGTGCCATCAGTGGGGGGGGCCGAACGACTAGCACAGATACGCAGTATTTT.

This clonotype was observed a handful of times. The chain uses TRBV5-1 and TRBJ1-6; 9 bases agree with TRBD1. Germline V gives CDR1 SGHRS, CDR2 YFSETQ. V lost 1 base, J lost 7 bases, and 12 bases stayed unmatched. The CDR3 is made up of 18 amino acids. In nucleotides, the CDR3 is TGCGCCAGCAGCTTGTGGGGACAGGGTCGGTTTGCGAATTCACCCCTCCACTTT. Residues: CASSLWGQGRFANSPLHF.

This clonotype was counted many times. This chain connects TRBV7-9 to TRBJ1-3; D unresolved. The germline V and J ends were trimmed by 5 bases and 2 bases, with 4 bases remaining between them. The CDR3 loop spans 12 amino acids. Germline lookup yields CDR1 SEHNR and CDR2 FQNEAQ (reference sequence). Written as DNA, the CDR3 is TGTGCCAGCAGCGATGCTGGAAACACCATATATTTT. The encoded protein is CASSDAGNTIYF.

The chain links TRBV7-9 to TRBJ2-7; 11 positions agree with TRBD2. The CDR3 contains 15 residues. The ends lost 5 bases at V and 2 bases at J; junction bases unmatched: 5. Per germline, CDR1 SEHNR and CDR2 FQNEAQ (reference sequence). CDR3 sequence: CASSALAGGTYEQYF. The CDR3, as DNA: TGTGCCAGCAGCGCGTTAGCGGGAGGGACCTACGAGCAGTACTTC.

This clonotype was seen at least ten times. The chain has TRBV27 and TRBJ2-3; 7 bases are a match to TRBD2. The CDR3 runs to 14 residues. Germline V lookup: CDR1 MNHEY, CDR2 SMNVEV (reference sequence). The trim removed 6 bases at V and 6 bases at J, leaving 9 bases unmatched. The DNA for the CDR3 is TGTGCCAGCAGGCCGGGACTACCTGAGGATACGCAGTATTTT. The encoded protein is CASRPGLPEDTQYF.

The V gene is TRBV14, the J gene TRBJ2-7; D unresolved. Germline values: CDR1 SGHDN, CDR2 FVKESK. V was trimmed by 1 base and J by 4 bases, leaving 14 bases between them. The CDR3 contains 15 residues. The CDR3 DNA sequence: TGTGCCAGCAGCCAAGGTCCAAAATGGGGTTACGAGCAGTACTTC. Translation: CASSQGPKWGYEQYF.

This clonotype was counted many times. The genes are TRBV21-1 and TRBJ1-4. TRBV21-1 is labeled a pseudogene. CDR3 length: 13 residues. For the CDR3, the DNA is TGTGCCAGCAAAATGGGTAAAGGGAAAAAACTGTTTTTT. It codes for CASKMGKGKKLFF.

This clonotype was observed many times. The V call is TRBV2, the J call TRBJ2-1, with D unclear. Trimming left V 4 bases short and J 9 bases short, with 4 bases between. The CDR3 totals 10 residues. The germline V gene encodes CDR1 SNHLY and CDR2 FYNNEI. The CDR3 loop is CASSVSEQFF. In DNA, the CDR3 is TGTGCCAGCAGTGTGAGTGAGCAGTTCTTC.

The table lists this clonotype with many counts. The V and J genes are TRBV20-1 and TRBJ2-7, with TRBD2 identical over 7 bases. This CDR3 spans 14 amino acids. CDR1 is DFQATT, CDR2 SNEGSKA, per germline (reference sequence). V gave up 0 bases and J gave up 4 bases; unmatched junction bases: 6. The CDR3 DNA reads TGCAGTGCTAGAGAGAATGGCGGGAGTTACGAGCAGTACTTC. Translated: CSARENGGSYEQYF.

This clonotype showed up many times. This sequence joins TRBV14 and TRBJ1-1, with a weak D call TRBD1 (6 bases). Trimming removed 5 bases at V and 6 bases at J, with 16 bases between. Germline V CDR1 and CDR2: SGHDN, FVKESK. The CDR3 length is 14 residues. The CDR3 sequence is CASSTTGLDAEAFF. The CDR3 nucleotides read TGTGCCAGCAGCACGACAGGTTTGGACGCTGAAGCTTTCTTT.